This T cell receptor beta chain was obtained from a study of cytomegalovirus exposure and HLA in healthy donors. With 6 bases removed from V and 0 bases from J, the gap between germline ends came to 9 bases. This CDR3 has 14 amino acids. Per the germline V gene, CDR1 is MNHEY and CDR2 is SVGAGI. A word on this clone: Its matching antigen is unknown. This CDR3 is also generated by other DNA sequences in the sample.

Points from the study as a whole: Immune exposure was documented only through CMV serostatus. When a later analysis was performed, an Asian-associated ancestry cluster reportedly had fewer N-insertions than the roughly 640-donor mean. Being indistinguishable, some V segments were excluded, TRBV6-2 and TRBV6-3 among them. Most TCR sequences were uncommon, yet certain public TCRs appeared in many donors.

The PCR was carried out with 60 Vbeta primers and 13 Jbeta primers. The protocol was immunoSEQ multiplex PCR, while the TCRdb copy is restricted to in-frame clones and leaves out a portion. The table includes about 140,000 clones, roughly three quarters detected once. The sequence was obtained from a woman aged 25 to 39 in good health and CMV-seronegative. The chain combines TRBV6-5 with TRBJ1-3; D is uncertain. Material: PBMCs. For the CDR3, the DNA is TGTGCCAGCAGCCCGGGGAGCTCTGGAAACACCATATATTTT. It is translated as CASSPGSSGNTIYF.